The 29 T cell receptor beta chains below all came from one sample that was sequenced in a study of T cells in Graves' hyperthyroidism and ophthalmopathy (dated by TCRdb to between 2017 and 2020). Library preparation employed multiplex PCR. The instrument given in TCRdb is Illumina HiSeq 2000. Amplification of TCR beta CDR3 regions was carried out from RNA transcripts. For the first round of RT-PCR on the TCR CDR3, the HTBI primer set was used together with the Qiagen OneStep RT-PCR kit. TCRdb reprocessing: public reads trimmed at Q25 with fastp, clones called with MiXCR, in-frame beta chains kept. A single entry per CDR3 protein holds the most common genes and DNA from its merged rows. This sample has around 270,000 distinct CDR3 sequences in its table, and about 19% of those were observed once. Of the sample, 35% to 40% is held by the ten largest clones. Sequenced sample: blood. The source is a man aged 50 or older with Graves' ophthalmopathy.

This chain connects TRBV27 to TRBJ2-3; 7 bases are a match to TRBD2. Germline V CDR1 and CDR2: MNHEY, SMNVEV (reference sequence). Trimming cost V 5 bases and J 4 bases; bases outside gene matches: 21. CDR3 length: 19 amino acids. The CDR3 nucleotides are TGTGCCAGCAGTCGGCAGGCGGCGGGAGCCGGGACCACTCCAGATACGCAGTATTTT. Its translation: CASSRQAAGAGTTPDTQYF.

This chain connects TRBV12-3 or TRBV12-4 to TRBJ2-2, with a tentative D call TRBD1 (6 bases). Trimming cost V 7 bases and J 0 bases, with 18 bases left between them. CDR3 length: 17 residues. This chain's CDR3 is CASKPEQGTSNTGELFF. The CDR3 nucleotides are TGTGCCAGCAAACCTGAACAGGGAACCTCGAACACCGGGGAGCTGTTTTTT.

This clonotype was observed a few times. This chain uses TRBV20-1 with TRBJ2-3, with 8 bases identical to TRBD2. Trimming removed 6 bases from V and 0 bases from J; junction bases left unmatched: 8. The CDR3 sequence is 15 residues long. From germline, CDR1 is DFQATT and CDR2 SNEGSKA (reference sequence). The CDR3 loop reads CSANSLAASTDTQYF. CDR3 nucleotide sequence: TGCAGTGCCAACTCACTAGCGGCTAGCACAGATACGCAGTATTTT.

A few counts support this clonotype. The V and J genes are TRBV29-1 and TRBJ2-7, with a tentative D call TRBD1 (6 bases). Between the trimmed V and J ends, which lost 7 bases and 6 bases, there was a span of 13 bases. The germline V gene encodes CDR1 SQVTM and CDR2 ANQGSEA. The CDR3 loop spans 11 amino acids. The CDR3 DNA reads TGCAGCGGATATAGGGGGACCGAGCAGTACTTC. Its protein product is CSGYRGTEQYF.

The chain has TRBV13 and TRBJ1-3; D is perhaps TRBD1 (6 bases). Germline loops: CDR1 PRHDT, CDR2 FYEKMQ (reference sequence). Trimming took 6 bases from V and 8 from J, leaving 17 bases between them. The CDR3 totals 14 residues. DNA for the CDR3: TGTGCCAGCAGTGAATGGGGGCCAGGGGACACCATATATTTT. Residues: CASSEWGPGDTIYF.

As to this clonotype: Since a much larger clone is just one base distant, this may be a read error. The chain combines TRBV3-1 with TRBJ2-2, with 8 bases fitting TRBD2. The V segment lost 6 bases and the J segment 4 bases; nucleotides outside the gene matches: 10. Germline V lookup: CDR1 LGHDT, CDR2 YNNKEL (reference sequence). This CDR3 has 16 residues. The DNA for the CDR3 is TGTGCCAGCAGTCGATTAGCGGGAACGAGCACCGGGGAGCTGTTTTTT. It is translated as CASSRLAGTSTGELFF.

This clonotype came up many times. The V gene is TRBV3-1, the J gene TRBJ2-2; D is unclear. Germline V gene sequence: CDR1 LGHDT, CDR2 YNNKEL (reference sequence). V was trimmed by 2 bases and J by 3 bases, leaving 4 bases between them. This CDR3 comprises 13 residues. CDR3 protein: CASSQTDTGELFF. CDR3 DNA: TGTGCCAGCAGCCAAACCGACACCGGGGAGCTGTTTTTT.

This clonotype was found once. The V call is TRBV27, the J call TRBJ2-7; possibly TRBD1 or TRBD2 for D (6 bases each). The CDR3 contains 15 residues. Germline values: CDR1 MNHEY, CDR2 SMNVEV (reference sequence). With 5 bases removed from V and 4 bases from J, the gap between germline ends came to 18 bases. This CDR3 reads CASSPFGGGSYEQYF. The CDR3 nucleotides are TGTGCCAGCAGTCCATTCGGAGGGGGATCGTACGAGCAGTACTTC.

This clonotype was recorded at least ten times. The V gene is TRBV2, the J gene TRBJ2-1, with 9 nucleotides matching TRBD2. This CDR3 contains 14 residues. After removal of 8 bases from V and 3 bases from J, the junction contained 5 bases not matched to a gene. The germline V gene encodes CDR1 SNHLY and CDR2 FYNNEI. CDR3 loop: CASYVAGVYNEQFF. DNA of the CDR3: TGTGCCAGCTACGTAGCGGGAGTCTACAATGAGCAGTTCTTC. The complete variable domain, with remaining parts taken from reference TRBV2 and TRBJ2-1, reads EPEVTQTPSHQVTQMGQEVILRCVPISNHLYFYWYRQILGQKVEFLVSFYNNEISEKSEIFDDQFSVERPDGSNFTLKIRSTKLEDSAMYFCASYVAGVYNEQFFGPGTRLTVL.

The rearrangement links TRBV6-5 to TRBJ2-3; 9 bases map to TRBD2. The CDR3 covers 17 residues. From germline, CDR1 is MNHEY and CDR2 SVGAGI. V was pared by 0 bases and J by 6 bases, with 10 bases of the junction left unmatched. For the CDR3, the DNA is TGTGCCAGCAGTTACTCGAGTGTTGCGGGAGGGCAGGATACGCAGTATTTT. Its translation is CASSYSSVAGGQDTQYF.

The chain is built from TRBV5-4 and TRBJ2-7; TRBD1 matches 8 bases. V dropped 7 bases and J dropped 4; count of bases not matched to a gene: 4. CDR3 length: 12 residues. Germline CDR1 reads SGHNT; CDR2 reads YYREEE (reference sequence). The CDR3 loop is CASQGAGYEQYF. The CDR3 region has the DNA TGTGCCAGCCAGGGGGCAGGGTACGAGCAGTACTTC. The whole variable domain, remainder taken from reference TRBV5-4 and TRBJ2-7, is ETGVTQSPTHLIKTRGQQVTLRCSSQSGHNTVSWYQQALGQGPQFIFQYYREEENGRGNFPPRFSGLQFPNYSSELNVNALELDDSALYLCASQGAGYEQYFGPGTRLTVT.

This clonotype has only a few counts. The J gene is TRBJ2-5, the V gene TRBV12-3 or TRBV12-4, with 14 positions matching TRBD2. J gave up 1 base and V 6 bases, and 10 bases lay outside the gene matches. This CDR3 has 18 amino acids. Here the CDR3 DNA reads TGTGCCAGCAGCTCCGGGACTAGCGGGGGAGGGGGCCAAGAGACCCAGTACTTC. It specifies CASSSGTSGGGGQETQYF.

The chain joins TRBV5-1 to TRBJ2-3; 7 bases match TRBD2. J lost 3 bases, V lost 2 bases, and 6 bases had no gene match. The CDR3 is 15 amino acids. The germline CDR1 and CDR2 sequences are SGHRS and YFSETQ. CDR3 coding DNA: TGCGCCAGCAGCTTTGGACTAGTTAATACAGATACGCAGTATTTT. This sequence encodes CASSFGLVNTDTQYF. Full variable domain (outside the CDR3, taken from reference TRBV5-1 and TRBJ2-3): KAGVTQTPRYLIKTRGQQVTLSCSPISGHRSVSWYQQTPGQGLQFLFEYFSETQRNKGNFPGRFSGRQFSNSRSEMNVSTLELGDSALYLCASSFGLVNTDTQYFGPGTRLTVL.

The chain combines TRBV12-3 or TRBV12-4 with TRBJ1-1; the D is unclear. There are 13 residues in the CDR3. V shed 6 bases and J shed 1 base, with 9 bases lying between them. The CDR3 loop is CASRTRGNTEAFF. The CDR3 DNA reads TGTGCCAGCAGGACCCGAGGGAACACTGAAGCTTTCTTT.

This chain connects TRBV6-1 to TRBJ2-5; maybe TRBD2 (5 bases). The CDR3 sequence is 15 residues long. CDR1 MNHNS and CDR2 SASEGT come from the germline V gene. The V and J ends lost 5 bases and 4 bases respectively, with 17 bases between them. CDR3 sequence: CASSWTGTSGETQYF. The CDR3 bases are TGTGCCAGCAGTTGGACGGGAACCAGCGGAGAGACCCAGTACTTC.

This clonotype was counted at least ten times. The chain carries TRBV27 and TRBJ1-1, with D tentatively TRBD1 (6 bases). V shed 2 bases and J shed 1 base, with 11 bases lying between them. The CDR3 spans 15 residues. Germline V gene data show CDR1 as MNHEY and CDR2 as SMNVEV (reference sequence). The CDR3 DNA sequence: TGTGCCAGCAGTTTAGTGACAGGTGGGAACACTGAAGCTTTCTTT. The encoded protein is CASSLVTGGNTEAFF.

This clonotype was found many times. V gene TRBV30 combines with J gene TRBJ1-1; D perhaps matches TRBD1 (6 bases). Per the germline V gene, CDR1 is GTSNPN and CDR2 is SVGIG (reference sequence). The V end was cut by 5 bases, the J end by 3 bases, with 13 bases between. The CDR3 spans 13 residues. The CDR3 protein is CAWGGGGDTEAFF. For the CDR3, the DNA is TGTGCCTGGGGCGGAGGGGGGGACACTGAAGCTTTCTTT.

Of note for this clonotype: The junction departs from germline at one end; a sequencing error may be responsible. The V gene is TRBV5-1, the J gene TRBJ1-2; D is perhaps TRBD1 (5 bases). This CDR3 spans 14 amino acids. The V gene's germline CDR1 is SGHRS and CDR2 YFSETQ. The CDR3 nucleotides read TGTGCCAGCAGTTTTAGTGGCCCGGGGGATGGCTACACCTTC. Its translation is CASSFSGPGDGYTF.

This clonotype was seen a handful of times. The chain recombines TRBV10-3 with TRBJ1-2; D might be TRBD1 (6 bases). The CDR3 has 12 residues. With 10 bases removed from V and 8 bases from J, the gap between germline ends came to 17 bases. Germline V gene sequence: CDR1 ENHRY, CDR2 SYGVKD. The CDR3, as DNA: TGTGCCACCACGACAGGAGAAGGGGGCTACACCTTC. Amino acids: CATTTGEGGYTF.

This clonotype was seen many times. CDR3: CAWNGQERIVGTEAFF. The CDR3 DNA sequence: TGTGCCTGGAACGGACAGGAGAGAATTGTGGGGACTGAAGCTTTCTTT. The chain joins TRBV30 to TRBJ1-1; the match to TRBD1 covers 7 bases. The germline gives CDR1 GTSNPN, CDR2 SVGIG (reference sequence). The junction had 16 bases not matched to a gene; V was cut back by 4 bases and J by 5 bases. This CDR3 comprises 16 residues.

This clonotype was counted between two and nine times. The CDR3 loop is CSARSDRYNEQFF. The CDR3 DNA follows: TGCAGTGCTAGAAGTGACAGGTACAATGAGCAGTTCTTC. The V and J genes are TRBV20-1 and TRBJ2-1; D may be TRBD1 (6 bases). The CDR3 has 13 amino acids. In germline, CDR1 is DFQATT, CDR2 SNEGSKA (reference sequence). Trimming cost V 2 bases and J 4 bases, with 9 bases left between them.

This clonotype appeared a few times. The chain recombines TRBV29-1 with TRBJ1-2; 8 bases fit TRBD1. V gave up 5 bases and J gave up 2 bases; unmatched junction bases: 1. This CDR3 has 12 amino acids. The V gene's germline CDR1 is SQVTM and CDR2 ANQGSEA. The CDR3 DNA reads TGCAGCGTTAGGACAGGGAACTATGGCTACACCTTC. Translation: CSVRTGNYGYTF.

V usage is TRBV19 and J usage is TRBJ2-3, with 13 bases identical to TRBD2. The J segment lost 6 bases and the V segment lost 4 bases, leaving 7 bases of the junction unmatched. Germline V CDR1 and CDR2: LNHDA, SQIVND (reference sequence). This CDR3 comprises 16 residues. The CDR3: CASSRTSGSNRDTQYF. CDR3 nucleotide sequence: TGTGCCAGTAGTAGGACTAGCGGGAGTAACCGGGATACGCAGTATTTT. Full variable domain (missing parts from reference TRBV19 and TRBJ2-3): DGGITQSPKYLFRKEGQNVTLSCEQNLNHDAMYWYRQDPGQGLRLIYYSQIVNDFQKGDIAEGYSVSREKKESFPLTVTSAQKNPTAFYLCASSRTSGSNRDTQYFGPGTRLTVL.

This clonotype has a count of ten or more. The V and J genes are TRBV6-1 and TRBJ1-1; 7 nucleotides align to TRBD1. Germline-derived CDR1 and CDR2 are MNHNS and SASEGT. J was trimmed by 4 bases and V by 5 bases; bases with no gene match: 10. CDR3 length: 15 residues. CDR3 in amino acids: CASSFARQGGTEAFF. DNA for the CDR3: TGTGCCAGCAGTTTCGCGAGACAGGGAGGCACTGAAGCTTTCTTT.

The V and J genes are TRBV5-6 and TRBJ2-1; D is perhaps TRBD1 or TRBD2 (5 bases each). Germline V gene lookup returns CDR1 SGHDT and CDR2 YYEEEE. This CDR3 has 15 residues. V lost 0 bases and J lost 6, with 13 bases in between. The CDR3 protein is CASSLDQRGANEQFF. The CDR3 DNA follows: TGTGCCAGCAGCTTGGACCAAAGAGGGGCCAATGAGCAGTTCTTC.

This clonotype was seen many times. The V call is TRBV15, the J call TRBJ1-2, with 10 bases that match TRBD1. Per germline, CDR1 LNHNV and CDR2 YYDKDF (reference sequence). J lost 3 bases, V lost 1 base, and 2 bases had no gene match. This CDR3 has 15 residues. CDR3 sequence reads: CATSRVGQGDYGYTF. CDR3 bases: TGTGCCACCAGCAGAGTCGGACAGGGGGACTATGGCTACACCTTC.

The chain carries TRBV24-1 and TRBJ2-1; no clear D gene. Between the trimmed V and J ends, which lost 4 bases and 5 bases, there was a span of 8 bases. CDR1 and CDR2 (germline): KGHDR, SFDVKD. The CDR3 is 13 amino acids. The CDR3 is CATSDRVNNEQFF. CDR3 DNA sequence: TGTGCCACCAGTGACCGAGTGAACAATGAGCAGTTCTTC.

This clonotype appeared a few times. A read error is possible here, since a much larger clone lies one base away. The rearrangement joins TRBV12-3 or TRBV12-4 to TRBJ2-1; perhaps TRBD1 as D (6 bases). The CDR3 is made up of 15 amino acids. CDR3 coding DNA: TGTGCCAGCAGTTTGGACAGAGGCTCCCACAATGAGCAGTTCTTC. Translation: CASSLDRGSHNEQFF.

The CDR3 sequence: CASNQGYEQYF. Here the CDR3 DNA reads TGTGCCAGCAACCAGGGATACGAGCAGTACTTC. This chain joins TRBV6-1 and TRBJ2-7; the D gene is possibly TRBD1 (5 bases). Germline V gives CDR1 MNHNS, CDR2 SASEGT. CDR3 length equals 11 residues. With 7 bases removed from V and 4 bases from J, the gap between germline ends came to 8 bases.